What follows are 10 T cell receptor beta chains derived from one specimen sequenced in a study of cytomegalovirus exposure and HLA in healthy donors. This PCR relied on a set of 60 Vbeta primers and 13 Jbeta primers. Libraries were prepared by immunoSEQ multiplex PCR; TCRdb keeps only in-frame clonotypes and omits some of them. The sample has approximately 150,000 clones; 80% to 85% are singletons. Sequences were obtained from PBMCs. Every receptor here comes from a boy between 2 and 10 years old in good health and CMV-seronegative.

This sequence joins TRBV5-5 and TRBJ2-4; possible D gene TRBD1, 6 bases. CDR1 is SGHKS and CDR2 is YYEKEE in the germline V gene (reference sequence). The CDR3 contains 16 residues. Trimming removed 3 bases at V and 7 bases at J, with 20 bases between. The chain's CDR3 is CASSSAPSPGVNIQYF. CDR3 DNA: TGTGCCAGCAGCTCGGCGCCGTCTCCAGGGGTTAACATTCAGTACTTC.

Worth noting for this clone: This same CDR3 is encoded by further DNA sequences in the sample. The gene calls are TRBV5-1 and TRBJ1-3; D gene ambiguous. CDR3 length: 14 residues. V was pared by 0 bases and J by 0 bases, with 4 bases between. The germline gives CDR1 SGHRS, CDR2 YFSETQ. CDR3 residues: CASSLGGSGNTIYF. In nucleotides, the CDR3 is TGCGCCAGCAGCTTGGGCGGCTCTGGAAACACCATATATTTT.

This clone came up a few times. CDR3 sequence: CASKGVRETQYF. The DNA for the CDR3 is TGTGCCAGCAAGGGAGTACGAGAGACCCAGTACTTC. The chain has TRBV2 and TRBJ2-5; D is possibly TRBD2 (5 bases). CDR3 size: 12 residues. Germline CDR1 and CDR2: SNHLY and FYNNEI. V was trimmed by 7 bases and J by 4 bases, leaving 10 bases between them.

The DNA for the CDR3 is TGTGCCAGCAGTTACTCCGGCGGGAGGCCGTCGGGGGAGCAGTACTTC. This translates into CASSYSGGRPSGEQYF. The chain has TRBV6-5 and TRBJ2-5; TRBD2 agrees at 8 bases. This CDR3 has 16 amino acids. V gave up 0 bases and J gave up 11 bases; unmatched junction bases: 14. Germline-derived CDR1 and CDR2 are MNHEY and SVGAGI.

The chain joins TRBV5-1 to TRBJ2-1, with D perhaps TRBD1 (6 bases). V gave up 3 bases and J gave up 4 bases, with 17 bases separating them. This CDR3 region has 16 residues. Germline V CDR1 and CDR2: SGHRS, YFSETQ. CDR3 sequence: CASSSTTGTPYNEQFF. Here the CDR3 DNA reads TGCGCCAGCAGCTCTACGACCGGGACACCATACAATGAGCAGTTCTTC.

The chain has TRBV2 and TRBJ1-6; 9 positions match TRBD1. CDR3 length: 18 residues. After removal of 6 bases from V and 0 bases from J, the junction contained 9 bases not matched to a gene. CDR1 and CDR2 (germline): SNHLY, FYNNEI. Here the CDR3 reads CASSYGQGTSSYNSPLHF. The CDR3 DNA sequence: TGTGCCAGCAGCTACGGACAGGGGACCAGCTCCTATAATTCACCCCTCCACTTT.

V and J are TRBV6-4 and TRBJ2-3; 10 nucleotides agree with TRBD2. CDR1 and CDR2 from the germline V gene are MRHNA and SNTAGT. After removal of 0 bases from V and 6 bases from J, the junction contained 3 bases not matched to a gene. CDR3 length equals 15 residues. CDR3 sequence reads: CASSDSPAGGDTQYF. In nucleotides, the CDR3 is TGTGCCAGCAGTGACTCCCCAGCGGGGGGGGATACGCAGTATTTT.

This rearrangement joins TRBV7-3 to TRBJ2-7; D not resolved. Trimming left V 2 bases short and J 3 bases short, with 8 bases between. The CDR3 extends over 13 amino acids. CDR1 is SGHTA, CDR2 FQGTGA, per germline. CDR3 in amino acids: CASSLGVLYEQYF. The CDR3 bases are TGTGCCAGCAGCTTAGGAGTCCTCTACGAGCAGTACTTC.

The chain carries TRBV7-2 and TRBJ1-3; tentative D call: TRBD1 (5 bases). The germline gives CDR1 SGHTA, CDR2 FQGNSA. V lost 3 bases, J lost 4 bases, and 13 bases lay in between. This CDR3 region has 15 residues. CDR3 nucleotide sequence: TGTGCCAGCAGCTTGGCCAGGGTATCAGGAAACACCATATATTTT. This encodes CASSLARVSGNTIYF.

The rearrangement uses TRBV7-2 and TRBJ2-3, with TRBD2 matching 8 bases. The germline CDR1 and CDR2 sequences are SGHTA and FQGNSA. The length of the CDR3 is 18 residues. The trim removed 2 bases at V and 1 base at J, leaving 11 bases unmatched. The CDR3 DNA sequence: TGTGCCAGCAGCTTAAATCATCGGGGGGGCCCCGGCACAGATACGCAGTATTTT. Encoded protein: CASSLNHRGGPGTDTQYF.